These T cell receptor beta chains were read from a single sample in a study of early T cells in non-severe SARS-CoV-2 infection. TCRdb processed the 5' RACE reads anew with MiXCR; each CDR3 protein has one entry. The data contain about 21,000 distinct CDR3 sequences, approximately 5.7% of them singletons. Sequenced material: whole blood, taken at baseline. The origin of the receptors is an adult who was a healthcare worker with PCR-confirmed SARS-CoV-2 infection or an uninfected control (not recorded which). CDR3s leave out the opening cysteine and the closing phenylalanine or tryptophan.

V gene	CDR3 protein
TRBV5-5	ASSGTGRAYQETQY
TRBV4-1	ASSLRQGLGENTEAF
TRBV6-6	ASSPGTISSYT
TRBV2	ASKRLAGGFSGGELF
TRBV20-1	SAPGRDIRNQPQH
TRBV24-1	ATMGKNTDTQY
TRBV25-1	ASSERLNTEAF
TRBV16	ASSQPSSSEQY
TRBV18	ASSKPSLSYEQY
TRBV30	AFPRTGGLGYT
TRBV12-3/TRBV12-4	ASSYPGQISTDTQY
TRBV6-1	ASKPGLAGLYEQY
TRBV10-3	AISPTGSQETQY
TRBV4-3	ASSRERGRNYEQY
TRBV7-6	ASSSPDRADIQY
TRBV7-9	ASSLGPSYEQY
TRBV5-1	ASSLSGVVTDTQY
TRBV3-1	ASSREPYEQY
TRBV6-5	ASTSDRGLPDTQY
TRBV7-2	ASSPGTGNYEQY
TRBV13	ASSLWGQYNSPLH
TRBV29-1	SVISGTGSSYEQY
TRBV30	AWTTAAGYEQY
TRBV12-5	ASGDRDAIYGYT
TRBV7-2	ASSLRSTSYNEQF
TRBV7-3	ASSEVNTEAF
TRBV7-6	ASSLYRQGADNEQL
TRBV7-2	ASSPSSGSGGAF
TRBV10-2	ASRTGDRGQF
TRBV6-2/TRBV6-3	ASSWGFLYEQY
TRBV11-2	ASRGGPQGNIQY
TRBV7-8	ASSPSEEQY
TRBV7-2	ASSPGGNNEKLF
TRBV2	ASRYQETQY
TRBV21-1	ASSGRSMNSPLH
TRBV18	ASSLKAGTVNTGELF
TRBV6-5	ASSYSTRDFQPQH
TRBV21-1	ASSKGDRENQPQH
TRBV18	ASSYARNMNTEAF
TRBV30	ACLRTEAF